A selection of T cell receptor beta chains follows, all from one sample in a study of OX40 agonist ivuxolimab in advanced cancers. Assay used: immunoSEQ multiplex PCR; TCRdb lists only in-frame clones, some missing. The sample has around 59,000 clones; 80% to 90% are singletons. Sequenced here: CD4+ or CD8+ T cells sorted from blood, sampled in a trial of the OX40 agonist ivuxolimab. The receptors originated from an adult with an advanced solid tumor such as melanoma, head and neck, liver or kidney cancer. Both conserved end residues are part of each CDR3.

TRBV28	16	TRBJ2-5	CASNPPDGENQETQYF
TRBV9	15	TRBJ1-5	CASSVDGGGNQPQHF
TRBV7-2	15	TRBJ1-2	CASSPWTGPVYGYTF
TRBV2	13	TRBJ2-7	CASRLAGSYEQYF
TRBV7-2	14	TRBJ2-1	CASSYGGVNNEQFF
TRBV7-3	14	TRBJ2-1	CASSPAGGGSEQFF
TRBV9	18	TRBJ2-2	CASSVEITGLKKTGELFF
TRBV28	14	TRBJ1-5	CASSLQVSNQPQHF
TRBV27	12	TRBJ2-5	CASRGLQETQYF
TRBV27	13	TRBJ2-1	CASSLIPNNEQFF
TRBV25-1	12	TRBJ1-2	CASSESTHGYTF
TRBV18	15	TRBJ2-5	CASSPDRGLQETQYF
TRBV14	16	TRBJ1-2	CASSQGITGIHYGYTF
TRBV7-6	13	TRBJ2-5	CASSFQGRETQYF
TRBV15	12	TRBJ2-3	CATSPPGDTQYF
TRBV7-9	16	TRBJ2-7	CASSSGLAGETYEQYF
TRBV11-2	14	TRBJ2-7	CASSSGVGTYEQYF
TRBV9	16	TRBJ2-1	CASSRGLSPSYNEQFF
TRBV5-6	14	TRBJ2-5	CASSGVGPQETQYF
TRBV2	13	TRBJ1-3	CASSVVSGNTIYF
TRBV9	14	TRBJ2-1	CASSVADVYNEQFF
TRBV2	13	TRBJ1-2	CASRKGQPNGYTF
TRBV7-9	14	TRBJ1-2	CASSLVARMDFYTF
TRBV6-1	16	TRBJ1-2	CASSEIYGTAVYGYTF
TRBV6-1	14	TRBJ2-2	CASSGAGTSGELFF
TRBV6-5	15	TRBJ2-1	CASSYGTKGANEQFF
TRBV30	16	TRBJ2-7	CAWNPAGLAGVHEQYF
TRBV7-9	14	TRBJ1-5	CASSLVRPYQPQHF
TRBV28	14	TRBJ2-7	CASSLAGQTYEQYF
TRBV9	15	TRBJ2-1	CASSGTGVTYNEQFF
TRBV7-9	11	TRBJ1-2	CAVERAYGYTF
TRBV2	15	TRBJ1-1	CASSDPGTGGTEAFF
TRBV4-1	16	TRBJ1-4	CASSHPIGTGGGKLFF
TRBV10-3	14	TRBJ2-7	CAISESTGGIEQYF
TRBV4-2	15	TRBJ2-1	CASSQLGEGYNEQFF
TRBV6-1	14	TRBJ1-5	CASSEPEGHQPQHF
TRBV2	13	.	CASRLSFSYEQYF
TRBV7-2	14	TRBJ2-3	CASSLKYFPDTQYF
TRBV4-1	15	TRBJ2-1	CASTQGASGSDEQFF
TRBV11-2	17	TRBJ1-2	CASSLPLAAAYGYGYTF
TRBV7-9	15	TRBJ2-7	CASSQSGSITYEQYF
TRBV12-5	14	TRBJ2-1	CASGWGRASNEQFF
TRBV27	11	TRBJ2-3	CASSFRDTQYF
TRBV6-5	14	TRBJ2-1	CASSYGGQINEQFF
TRBV11-2	15	TRBJ1-3	CASIPDWGGGNTIYF
TRBV6-6	15	TRBJ2-3	CASSYAQGGPDTQYF
TRBV5-1	19	TRBJ2-2	CASSIPTGRKTLNTGELFF
TRBV7-9	13	TRBJ1-1	CASSLVRDRGGFF